A selection of T cell receptor beta chains follows, all from one sample in a study of PD-1 blockade in classical Hodgkin lymphoma. The repertoire was sequenced with immunoSEQ multiplex PCR; TCRdb's copy has only in-frame clones and lacks some. The table includes just over 60,000 clones, about 91% detected once. Sample: peripheral blood mononuclear cells (PBMCs), taken at baseline. All receptors come from a human donor with classical Hodgkin lymphoma. Both conserved end residues are trimmed from each CDR3. The order of the fields is clone size, J gene, V gene, CDR3 protein. Size values are once, few and many counts, or a class for expanded clones, and some rows have none.

abundance: few; j_gene: TRBJ1-3; v_gene: TRBV7-2; CDR3aa: ASSLGGSSGNTIY
abundance: NA; j_gene: TRBJ1-6; v_gene: TRBV7-6; CDR3aa: ASTTGVSPLH
abundance: NA; j_gene: TRBJ1-4; v_gene: TRBV20-1; CDR3aa: SAPFRKLF
abundance: NA; j_gene: TRBJ2-6; v_gene: TRBV5-1; CDR3aa: ASSLNPGAVGANVLT
abundance: once; j_gene: TRBJ2-2; v_gene: TRBV6-5; CDR3aa: ASSYLAGELF
abundance: NA; j_gene: TRBJ2-5; v_gene: TRBV10-1; CDR3aa: ASSESTLAGRGGWETQY
abundance: NA; j_gene: TRBJ1-6; v_gene: TRBV7-9; CDR3aa: ASSFPRTGDSGSSPLH
abundance: NA; j_gene: NA; v_gene: TRBV15; CDR3aa: ATSNKRGYEQY
abundance: NA; j_gene: TRBJ2-7; v_gene: TRBV7-9; CDR3aa: ASSGQGQGYEQY
abundance: NA; j_gene: TRBJ2-7; v_gene: TRBV21-1; CDR3aa: ASSKIRDSPYEQY
abundance: once; j_gene: TRBJ2-7; v_gene: TRBV6-5; CDR3aa: ASSYSTGRGYEQY
abundance: once; j_gene: TRBJ2-2; v_gene: TRBV11-2; CDR3aa: ASSLGWAGRTGELF
abundance: NA; j_gene: TRBJ2-7; v_gene: TRBV9; CDR3aa: ASSVGPTTEQY
abundance: NA; j_gene: TRBJ2-2; v_gene: TRBV2; CDR3aa: ASSEALGAGDRYGELF
abundance: NA; j_gene: TRBJ2-1; v_gene: TRBV5-1; CDR3aa: ASSSGTGAYNEQF
abundance: NA; j_gene: TRBJ2-5; v_gene: TRBV5-4; CDR3aa: ASSTEGGLPGLY
abundance: NA; j_gene: TRBJ1-5; v_gene: TRBV19; CDR3aa: ASSIQGAHQPQH
abundance: NA; j_gene: TRBJ2-3; v_gene: TRBV21-1; CDR3aa: ASSKGNGGHTDTQY
abundance: NA; j_gene: TRBJ2-5; v_gene: TRBV19; CDR3aa: ASSIVGGKETQY
abundance: NA; j_gene: TRBJ1-1; v_gene: TRBV19; CDR3aa: ASRPWTGSMNTEAF
abundance: NA; j_gene: TRBJ2-5; v_gene: TRBV6-6; CDR3aa: ASSYARGSQETQY
abundance: NA; j_gene: TRBJ2-5; v_gene: TRBV9; CDR3aa: ASSVAGTVQETQY
abundance: once; j_gene: TRBJ1-1; v_gene: TRBV13; CDR3aa: ASSPGGANTEAF
abundance: NA; j_gene: TRBJ1-2; v_gene: TRBV28; CDR3aa: ASSPTIRGTGSTHYGYT